This T cell receptor (beta chain) was sequenced during a study of blood T cell repertoires in COVID-19. As for the study in general: Researchers got acute and convalescent COVID-19 samples from the United States, Italy and Spain. T cells, B-cell-depleted T cells, or PBMCs supplied cDNA or gDNA.

Per the original methods: Estimation of nucleated cell counts relied on the amplification of reference gene primers. Assay: immunoSEQ multiplex PCR; the TCRdb copy retains only in-frame clones and omits some. D and trimming come from the DNA, and the V and J calls and clone size come from that table. The table lists 100,000 or so clones, roughly 87% of them singletons. Germline CDR1 MNHEY, CDR2 SVGAGI. The CDR3 sequence is 15 residues long. V lost 7 bases and J lost 2, with 17 bases in between. The receptor's source is a man younger than 45 in a cohort sampled during active COVID-19. This chain links TRBV6-5 with TRBJ1-1, with D possibly TRBD1 on 5 matching bases. The sequenced material came from peripheral blood. CDR3 nucleotide sequence: TGTGCCAGCAAGGAGGGCCATGGGGCCAACACTGAAGCTTTCTTT. It codes for CASKEGHGANTEAFF.